Below, 31 T cell receptor beta chains from the same sample are listed, as sequenced in a study of T cell changes during pregnancy in multiple sclerosis. The method was immunoSEQ multiplex PCR; TCRdb's version includes in-frame clones alone and lacks a portion of them. The sample holds about 57,000 clones, about 90% seen once. Sequences were derived from CD4+ T cells from peripheral blood mononuclear cells, sampled in the second trimester of pregnancy. The receptors were gathered from a female donor with multiple sclerosis, enrolled in a pregnancy study.

This chain uses TRBV6-1 with TRBJ2-7; 10 nucleotides align to TRBD2. Unmatched junction bases numbered 3, after V lost 8 bases and J lost 2 bases. The CDR3 runs to 13 residues. Germline values: CDR1 MNHNS, CDR2 SASEGT. CDR3 region: CASGSGGTYEQYF. The CDR3 DNA reads as TGTGCCAGCGGTAGCGGGGGGACCTACGAGCAGTACTTC.

DNA of the CDR3: TGTGCCAGCAGTCCCAGGTCAGAGCCCTATGGCTACACCTTC. This encodes CASSPRSEPYGYTF. The chain has TRBV6-1 and TRBJ1-2; D is uncertain. V dropped 5 bases and J dropped 4 bases, with 14 bases sitting between them. The CDR3 runs 14 residues. The V gene's germline CDR1 is MNHNS and CDR2 SASEGT.

The genes are TRBV19 and TRBJ1-4; 7 nucleotides agree with TRBD1. Germline V lookup: CDR1 LNHDA, CDR2 SQIVND (reference sequence). The V gene end was trimmed by 8 bases and the J gene end by 4 bases; junction bases not matched to a gene: 7. The length of the CDR3 is 14 residues. CDR3 region: CASRNRGGNEKLFF. CDR3 coding DNA: TGTGCCAGTCGCAACAGGGGTGGTAATGAAAAACTGTTTTTT. Complete variable domain (other parts from reference TRBV19 and TRBJ1-4): DGGITQSPKYLFRKEGQNVTLSCEQNLNHDAMYWYRQDPGQGLRLIYYSQIVNDFQKGDIAEGYSVSREKKESFPLTVTSAQKNPTAFYLCASRNRGGNEKLFFGSGTQLSVL.

V and J are TRBV15 and TRBJ2-2; no firm D call. The CDR3 runs to 17 residues. The germline gives CDR1 LNHNV, CDR2 YYDKDF (reference sequence). Between the trimmed V and J ends, which lost 0 bases and 5 bases, there was a span of 16 bases. The CDR3 DNA sequence: TGTGCCACCAGCAGAGATTTGACGGGTTCCAAGACCGGGGAGCTGTTTTTT. Residues: CATSRDLTGSKTGELFF.

The chain is built from TRBV11-2 and TRBJ1-1, with unresolved D. There are 13 residues in the CDR3. From germline, CDR1 is SGHAT and CDR2 FQNNGV. V was shortened by 2 bases and J by 5 bases, with 9 bases between the two germline ends. CDR3 in DNA: TGTGCCAGCAGCTTAACACGGGGAACTGAAGCTTTCTTT. It yields the protein CASSLTRGTEAFF.

The J gene is TRBJ1-4, the V gene TRBV5-1; 7 bases map to TRBD1. V dropped 4 bases and J dropped 5; count of bases not matched to a gene: 5. CDR1 and CDR2 from the germline V gene are SGHRS and YFSETQ. The CDR3 covers 14 residues. In nucleotides, the CDR3 is TGCGCCAGCAGCCTGGGACAGCCAAATGAAAAACTGTTTTTT. Translating it yields CASSLGQPNEKLFF.

CDR3: CASTRGQGLYEQYF. CDR3 sequence (DNA): TGTGCCAGCACTCGGGGACAGGGTCTCTACGAGCAGTACTTC. V is TRBV13 and J is TRBJ2-7; TRBD1 agrees at 9 bases. V shed 7 bases and J 3 bases; nucleotides not matched to a gene: 7. This CDR3 comprises 14 residues. Germline V gene sequence: CDR1 PRHDT, CDR2 FYEKMQ (reference sequence).

The rearrangement uses TRBV5-1 and TRBJ2-1; D might be TRBD1 (6 bases). This CDR3 is 11 amino acids long. V dropped 10 bases and J dropped 7 bases, with 12 bases sitting between them. CDR1 and CDR2 (germline): SGHRS, YFSETQ. CDR3 bases: TGCGCCTCCGCTACAGGGAATGAGCAGTTCTTC. It is translated as CASATGNEQFF.

This clone showed up just once. The V call is TRBV19, the J call TRBJ1-3, with D possibly matching TRBD1 (5 bases). CDR1 and CDR2 (germline): LNHDA, SQIVND (reference sequence). Deletions cut 4 bases from V and 1 base from J, with 11 bases between. This CDR3 is 15 amino acids long. Here the CDR3 DNA reads TGTGCCAGTAGTAAGACAGTTTCGTCTGGAAACACCATATATTTT. This translates into CASSKTVSSGNTIYF.

The gene calls are TRBV27 and TRBJ2-3; no definite D call. From germline, CDR1 is MNHEY and CDR2 SMNVEV (reference sequence). V dropped 6 bases and J dropped 5 bases, with 12 bases sitting between them. The CDR3 covers 13 residues. The CDR3 here is CASRALIQDTQYF. As DNA, the CDR3 is TGTGCCAGCAGAGCCCTAATTCAAGATACGCAGTATTTT.

J is TRBJ2-3 and V is TRBV5-1, with 11 bases matching TRBD1. Germline CDR1 SGHRS, CDR2 YFSETQ. V dropped 0 bases and J dropped 3; count of bases not matched to a gene: 3. The CDR3 totals 16 residues. The CDR3 spells CASSLAGTGGTDTQYF. In DNA, the CDR3 is TGCGCCAGCAGCTTGGCCGGGACAGGGGGGACAGATACGCAGTATTTT.

This clone has only a few counts. This chain links TRBV10-3 with TRBJ1-3; 10 bases align to TRBD1. The germline gives CDR1 ENHRY, CDR2 SYGVKD. The CDR3 is 15 amino acids. V lost 9 bases to trimming and J lost 2 bases; unmatched junction nucleotides: 7. CDR3 DNA: TGTGCCATTACAAGGGGGACAGGGGCTGGAAACACCATATATTTT. This gives the protein CAITRGTGAGNTIYF.

V is TRBV5-1 and J is TRBJ1-2; unclear D gene. The ends were cut back, 0 bases at V and 7 bases at J, with 7 bases in the middle. The germline V gene encodes CDR1 SGHRS and CDR2 YFSETQ. This CDR3 region has 12 residues. This CDR3 is CASSLATSGYTF. The CDR3, as DNA: TGCGCCAGCAGCTTGGCGACAAGTGGCTACACCTTC. Variable domain in full (rest from reference TRBV5-1 and TRBJ1-2): KAGVTQTPRYLIKTRGQQVTLSCSPISGHRSVSWYQQTPGQGLQFLFEYFSETQRNKGNFPGRFSGRQFSNSRSEMNVSTLELGDSALYLCASSLATSGYTFGSGTRLTVV.

The genes are TRBV5-4 and TRBJ1-4, with a possible D match to TRBD1 (5 bases). Germline V gene sequence: CDR1 SGHNT, CDR2 YYREEE (reference sequence). This CDR3 is built from 13 residues. Trimming removed 0 bases from V and 8 bases from J, with 8 bases in between. The CDR3: CASSLVGGEKLFF. The CDR3 DNA follows: TGTGCCAGCAGCTTGGTTGGGGGGGAAAAACTGTTTTTT.

The chain recombines TRBV6-6 with TRBJ1-6; 9 positions agree with TRBD1. The V gene end was trimmed by 6 bases and the J gene end by 8 bases; junction bases not matched to a gene: 11. Germline CDR1 MNHNY, CDR2 SVGAGI (reference sequence). CDR3 size: 16 residues. In DNA form, the CDR3 reads TGTGCCAGCAGCCACAGGGGGGGACAGGGAGATTCACCCCTCCACTTT. It is translated as CASSHRGGQGDSPLHF.

The rearrangement uses TRBV2 and TRBJ2-2; 8 bases line up with TRBD1. The trim removed 6 bases at V and 5 bases at J, leaving 8 bases unmatched. Germline values: CDR1 SNHLY, CDR2 FYNNEI. The CDR3 has 15 amino acids. CDR3 in amino acids: CASSGDRGVTGELFF. DNA for the CDR3: TGTGCCAGCAGCGGCGACAGGGGAGTTACCGGGGAGCTGTTTTTT.

The chain has TRBV9 and TRBJ2-3, with a possible D match to TRBD2 (5 bases). The V end was cut by 1 base, the J end by 2 bases, with 11 bases between. Looked up from germline, CDR1 is SGDLS and CDR2 is YYNGEE. The length of the CDR3 is 15 residues. CDR3 nucleotide sequence: TGTGCCAGCAGCGTAAACGGGATAACCACAGATACGCAGTATTTT. As protein: CASSVNGITTDTQYF.

The chain links TRBV5-1 to TRBJ2-7, with 7 positions matching TRBD1. V trimming: 0 bases; J trimming: 5 bases; junction bases outside the gene matches: 2. CDR3 length equals 13 residues. Germline CDR1 and CDR2: SGHRS and YFSETQ. The CDR3 loop reads CASSLGDSHEQYF. DNA for the CDR3: TGCGCCAGCAGCTTGGGGGACAGTCACGAGCAGTACTTC.

The V call is TRBV5-1, the J call TRBJ1-2; D unresolved. CDR3 length: 17 amino acids. V was shortened by 1 base and J by 2 bases, with 18 bases between the two germline ends. Germline V gene lookup returns CDR1 SGHRS and CDR2 YFSETQ. The CDR3 nucleotides read TGCGCCAGCAGCTTGCCGGTCAGGCAGGATTTAAACTATGGCTACACCTTC. The encoded protein is CASSLPVRQDLNYGYTF.

The chain has TRBV9 and TRBJ1-2, with 8 bases matching TRBD1. The trim removed 3 bases at V and 4 bases at J, leaving 8 bases unmatched. Germline CDR1 is SGDLS and CDR2 is YYNGEE. This CDR3 is 15 amino acids long. The CDR3 DNA reads as TGTGCCAGCAGCGACCTCGCTACAGGGGGCTATGGCTACACCTTC. Translation: CASSDLATGGYGYTF.

V usage is TRBV30 and J usage is TRBJ1-5; no reliable D call. The CDR3 length is 13 residues. Germline loops: CDR1 GTSNPN, CDR2 SVGIG (reference sequence). The V gene lost 0 bases and the J gene lost 9 bases, with 12 bases spanning the gap. As DNA, the CDR3 is TGTGCCTGGAGTGTCGAAGCGGTGGGGCCCCAGCATTTT. It translates to CAWSVEAVGPQHF.

The chain is built from TRBV7-8 and TRBJ2-7, with TRBD2 as a possible D gene (5 bases). V lost 2 bases and J lost 4, with 21 bases in between. Looked up from germline, CDR1 is SGHVS and CDR2 is FQNEAQ. The CDR3 loop spans 17 amino acids. CDR3 bases: TGTGCCAGCAGCTTACCCCCACGAGCGGCCCGGGGATACGAGCAGTACTTC. Protein product: CASSLPPRAARGYEQYF.

V is TRBV18 and J is TRBJ1-1; maybe TRBD1 (6 bases). CDR1 and CDR2 from the germline V gene are KGHSH and LQKENI. Trimming removed 3 bases at V and 8 bases at J, with 16 bases between. The CDR3 has 14 residues. CDR3 amino acids: CASSPAPGQTEAFF. As DNA, the CDR3 is TGTGCCAGCTCACCCGCCCCCGGACAGACCGAAGCTTTCTTT. The full variable domain, its missing parts supplied by reference TRBV18 and TRBJ1-1, is NAGVMQNPRHLVRRRGQEARLRCSPMKGHSHVYWYRQLPEEGLKFMVYLQKENIIDESGMPKERFSAEFPKEGPSILRIQQVVRGDSAAYFCASSPAPGQTEAFFGQGTRLTVV.

The chain carries TRBV7-9 and TRBJ2-7; 7 positions agree with TRBD1. Germline lookup yields CDR1 SEHNR and CDR2 FQNEAQ (reference sequence). The J segment lost 6 bases and the V segment lost 4 bases, leaving 6 bases of the junction unmatched. The CDR3 spans 13 residues. The CDR3 loop is CASSYGQALEQYF. As DNA, the CDR3 is TGTGCCAGCAGCTATGGACAGGCTCTCGAGCAGTACTTC.

This sequence joins TRBV30 and TRBJ2-2; the match to TRBD1 covers 7 bases. Germline V gene sequence: CDR1 GTSNPN, CDR2 SVGIG (reference sequence). V lost 3 bases, J lost 3 bases, and 1 base stayed unmatched. CDR3 length equals 13 residues. The chain's CDR3 is CAWRQGYTGELFF. For the CDR3, the DNA is TGTGCCTGGAGACAGGGGTACACCGGGGAGCTGTTTTTT.

The gene calls are TRBV18 and TRBJ2-4; the match to TRBD1 covers 10 bases. Germline-derived CDR1 and CDR2 are KGHSH and LQKENI. This CDR3 has 16 amino acids. The trim removed 4 bases at V and 1 base at J, leaving 4 bases unmatched. The CDR3 coding sequence is TGTGCCAGCTCACAGGGGACAGGGGTTGCCAAAAACATTCAGTACTTC. Translated: CASSQGTGVAKNIQYF.

V is TRBV19 and J is TRBJ1-5; TRBD1 matches at 7 bases. The CDR3 sequence is 15 residues long. Germline lookup yields CDR1 LNHDA and CDR2 SQIVND (reference sequence). The V gene end was trimmed by 4 bases and the J gene end by 0 bases; junction bases not matched to a gene: 3. The CDR3 DNA follows: TGTGCCAGTAGTACGGGACAGAATAGCAATCAGCCCCAGCATTTT. This translates into CASSTGQNSNQPQHF.

This clone rates as medium-sized. This rearrangement joins TRBV5-1 to TRBJ2-7; D may be TRBD1 (6 bases). CDR3 length: 12 amino acids. Trimming removed 4 bases at V and 3 bases at J, with 8 bases between. Germline V gene data show CDR1 as SGHRS and CDR2 as YFSETQ. The CDR3 region has the DNA TGCGCCAGCAGCGGACAGCACTACGAGCAGTACTTC. Encoded protein: CASSGQHYEQYF.

This clone was detected once. The rearrangement links TRBV30 to TRBJ2-3; D remains unclear. V lost 0 bases, J lost 9 bases, and 13 bases lay in between. The CDR3 length is 13 residues. CDR1 and CDR2 (germline): GTSNPN, SVGIG (reference sequence). The CDR3 is CAWSVGLDGTQYF. The DNA of the CDR3 is TGTGCCTGGAGTGTAGGCCTAGACGGCACGCAGTATTTT.

The chain combines TRBV6-1 with TRBJ2-7; D unclear. The CDR3 length is 12 residues. With 0 bases removed from V and 6 bases from J, the gap between germline ends came to 6 bases. CDR1 and CDR2 from the germline V gene are MNHNS and SASEGT. The CDR3 DNA follows: TGTGCCAGCAGTGAAGCGTGGCCCGAGCAGTACTTC. Residues: CASSEAWPEQYF.

The genes are TRBV9 and TRBJ2-3; TRBD2 might be the D (6 bases). CDR1 is SGDLS, CDR2 YYNGEE, per germline. CDR3 size: 14 residues. V was clipped by 1 base and J by 6 bases, with 12 bases between them. CDR3 DNA sequence: TGTGCCAGCAGCGTAACCGGGAGATCTGATACGCAGTATTTT. This encodes CASSVTGRSDTQYF.